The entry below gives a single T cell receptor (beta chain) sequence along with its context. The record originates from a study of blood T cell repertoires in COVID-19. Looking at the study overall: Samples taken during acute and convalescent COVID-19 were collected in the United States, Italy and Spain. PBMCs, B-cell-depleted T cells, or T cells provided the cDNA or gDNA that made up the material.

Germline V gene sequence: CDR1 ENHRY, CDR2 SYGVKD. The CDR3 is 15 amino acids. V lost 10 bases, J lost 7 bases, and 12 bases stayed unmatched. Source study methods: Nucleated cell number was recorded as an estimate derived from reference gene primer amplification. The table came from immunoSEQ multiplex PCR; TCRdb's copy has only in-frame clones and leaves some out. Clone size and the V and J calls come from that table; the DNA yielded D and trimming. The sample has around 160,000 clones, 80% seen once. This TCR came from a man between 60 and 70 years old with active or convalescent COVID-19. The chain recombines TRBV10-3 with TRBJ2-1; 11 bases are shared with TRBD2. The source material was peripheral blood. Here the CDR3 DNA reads TGTGCCACCAGAATTCTAGCGGGAGGTCAGAATGAGCAGTTCTTC. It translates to CATRILAGGQNEQFF.